A single sample is the source of the 30 T cell receptor beta chains below, sequenced in a study of T cell responses to AZD1222 COVID-19 vaccine. Sequencing was performed with immunoSEQ multiplex PCR; in TCRdb, only in-frame clones are kept and a portion is missing. The sample carries under 150,000 clones, more than 85% recorded once. The sample here was peripheral blood, taken 28 days after the second AZD1222 dose. The origin of the receptors is an adult who received the AZD1222 COVID-19 vaccine.

The V gene is TRBV19, the J gene TRBJ2-1; 10 positions match TRBD2. The V segment lost 5 bases and the J segment 7 bases; nucleotides outside the gene matches: 8. There are 15 residues in the CDR3. Germline V gene data show CDR1 as LNHDA and CDR2 as SQIVND (reference sequence). The CDR3 nucleotides read TGTGCCAGTAGTCTCGGTGCTAGCGGGAGTAATGAGCAGTTCTTC. Its translation: CASSLGASGSNEQFF.

The chain is built from TRBV18 and TRBJ1-1; D gene uncertain. CDR1 is KGHSH, CDR2 LQKENI, per germline. This CDR3 spans 12 amino acids. Trimming left V 6 bases short and J 2 bases short, with 7 bases between. CDR3 loop: CASSSSNTEAFF. DNA for the CDR3: TGTGCCAGCTCGAGTTCAAACACTGAAGCTTTCTTT. The full variable domain, rest sourced from reference TRBV18 and TRBJ1-1, is NAGVMQNPRHLVRRRGQEARLRCSPMKGHSHVYWYRQLPEEGLKFMVYLQKENIIDESGMPKERFSAEFPKEGPSILRIQQVVRGDSAAYFCASSSSNTEAFFGQGTRLTVV.

A word on this clone: Other nucleotide sequences in the sample specify the same CDR3. In nucleotides, the CDR3 is TGTGCCAGCAGTTTTGGGGGGACTGAAGCTTTCTTT. The encoded protein is CASSFGGTEAFF. This chain uses TRBV12-3 or TRBV12-4 with TRBJ1-1; D may be TRBD1 (5 bases). V shed 3 bases and J shed 5 bases, with 7 bases lying between them. This CDR3 comprises 12 residues.

The chain has TRBV6-6 and TRBJ2-1; 11 nucleotides line up with TRBD1. The CDR3 has 15 amino acids. After removal of 5 bases from V and 8 bases from J, the junction contained 8 bases not matched to a gene. Per germline, CDR1 MNHNY and CDR2 SVGAGI (reference sequence). Written as DNA, the CDR3 is TGTGCCAGCAGTACCGGACAGGGGGCGCGTCATGAGCAGTTCTTC. The encoded protein is CASSTGQGARHEQFF.

The chain employs TRBV30 and TRBJ2-7; D uncertain. Deletions cut 2 bases from V and 0 bases from J, with 20 bases between. This CDR3 is 17 amino acids long. The germline gives CDR1 GTSNPN, CDR2 SVGIG (reference sequence). The chain's CDR3 is CAWSSSRLARSSYEQYF. The CDR3 nucleotides read TGTGCCTGGAGTTCCTCCCGCTTGGCCAGGAGCTCCTACGAGCAGTACTTC.

The rearrangement joins TRBV7-2 to TRBJ2-2, with 15 bases lining up with TRBD2. Trimming took 0 bases from V and 0 from J; bases not matched to a gene: 5. The CDR3 totals 20 residues. Looked up from germline, CDR1 is SGHTA and CDR2 is FQGNSA. The CDR3 is CASSLAKGLAGGTNTGELFF. The CDR3, as DNA: TGTGCCAGCAGCTTAGCGAAAGGACTAGCGGGAGGGACGAACACCGGGGAGCTGTTTTTT.

On this clone: The junction departs from the called germline gene at one end, perhaps through a read error. The chain joins TRBV7-7 to TRBJ1-1, with unresolved D. Germline V gene data show CDR1 as SSHAT and CDR2 as FNYEAQ (reference sequence). This CDR3 spans 15 amino acids. CDR3 in amino acids: CASSPPRILNTEAFF. The CDR3 DNA reads as TGTGCTAGCAGCCCCCCCCGCATATTGAACACTGAAGCTTTCTTT.

The chain employs TRBV30 and TRBJ1-1, with unresolved D. V lost 0 bases to trimming and J lost 5 bases, with 7 bases between them. This CDR3 has 12 amino acids. Looked up from germline, CDR1 is GTSNPN and CDR2 is SVGIG (reference sequence). Written as DNA, the CDR3 is TGTGCCTGGAGTGTACCAGTTACTGAAGCTTTCTTT. It encodes CAWSVPVTEAFF.

The CDR3 nucleotides read TGTGCCAGCAGTGAAATCCCCCTGGCTAGCGGGGGTAGCACAGATACGCAGTATTTT. Its protein is CASSEIPLASGGSTDTQYF. The chain couples TRBV6-1 to TRBJ2-3; 10 nucleotides line up with TRBD2. V was clipped by 2 bases and J by 0 bases; unmatched bases: 11. The length of the CDR3 is 19 residues. Germline assignment: CDR1 MNHNS and CDR2 SASEGT.

V usage is TRBV9 and J usage is TRBJ1-2; TRBD1 might be the D (5 bases). The ends were cut back, 0 bases at V and 4 bases at J, with 13 bases in the middle. The CDR3 is made up of 15 amino acids. CDR1 and CDR2 (germline): SGDLS, YYNGEE. The CDR3 sequence is CASSVGQGSFYGYTF. CDR3 DNA: TGTGCCAGCAGCGTAGGGCAGGGATCCTTCTATGGCTACACCTTC.

The gene calls are TRBV19 and TRBJ1-5, with D perhaps TRBD1 (6 bases). This CDR3 is 15 amino acids long. The germline gives CDR1 LNHDA, CDR2 SQIVND (reference sequence). Between the trimmed V and J ends, which lost 7 bases and 3 bases, there was a span of 16 bases. DNA of the CDR3: TGTGCCAGTACCCTCAGGGGTTCAAACAATCAGCCCCAGCATTTT. It codes for CASTLRGSNNQPQHF.

Comment on this clone: An end of the junction differs from the germline gene, which may be a read error. The rearrangement links TRBV2 to TRBJ2-5, with 10 bases aligning to TRBD2. This CDR3 comprises 14 residues. Looked up from germline, CDR1 is SNHLY and CDR2 is FYNNEI. The CDR3 bases are TGTGCCAGCAGGGAAGGACTAGCGGTTGAGACCCAGTACTTC. It encodes CASREGLAVETQYF.

This sequence joins TRBV2 and TRBJ1-1, with D possibly matching TRBD1 (6 bases). This CDR3 spans 13 amino acids. V gave up 8 bases and J gave up 0 bases, with 10 bases separating them. Germline CDR1 SNHLY, CDR2 FYNNEI. The CDR3 region is CASYRAMNTEAFF. CDR3 bases: TGTGCCAGCTACAGGGCAATGAACACTGAAGCTTTCTTT.

The rearrangement uses TRBV4-1 and TRBJ1-1; the D gene is possibly TRBD1 (5 bases). V lost 0 bases, J lost 4 bases, and 15 bases lay in between. CDR3 length: 16 residues. Looked up from germline, CDR1 is MGHRA and CDR2 is YSYEKL. In DNA form, the CDR3 reads TGCGCCAGCAGCCAAGATCTTAGGGGTTGGTCCACTGAAGCTTTCTTT. This encodes CASSQDLRGWSTEAFF.

The chain links TRBV10-1 to TRBJ2-7, with 9 bases lining up with TRBD1. This CDR3 is built from 15 residues. After removal of 0 bases from V and 8 bases from J, the junction contained 8 bases not matched to a gene. The germline CDR1 and CDR2 sequences are WNHNN and SYGVQD (reference sequence). The CDR3 protein is CASSESVGDRDKQYF. For the CDR3, the DNA is TGCGCCAGCAGTGAGTCGGTCGGGGACAGGGACAAGCAGTACTTC.

This chain uses TRBV30 with TRBJ1-4; TRBD1 agrees at 9 bases. CDR1 is GTSNPN and CDR2 is SVGIG in the germline V gene (reference sequence). J gave up 8 bases and V 5 bases, and 3 bases lay outside the gene matches. The CDR3 spans 12 residues. The CDR3 region has the DNA TGTGCCTGGGACAGGGGGTACGAAAAACTGTTTTTT. Translation gives CAWDRGYEKLFF. The entire variable domain, with the rest obtained from reference TRBV30 and TRBJ1-4, is as follows: SQTIHQWPATLVQPVGSPLSLECTVEGTSNPNLYWYRQAAGRGLQLLFYSVGIGQISSEVPQNLSASRPQDRQFILSSKKLLLSDSGFYLCAWDRGYEKLFFGSGTQLSVL.

V gene TRBV18 combines with J gene TRBJ2-1, with 9 positions matching TRBD1. Trimming took 4 bases from V and 1 from J; bases not matched to a gene: 11. Per the germline V gene, CDR1 is KGHSH and CDR2 is LQKENI. The CDR3 loop spans 18 amino acids. CDR3 DNA sequence: TGTGCCAGCTCACGCAAGTGGGGCGGACAGGGGTCCTACAATGAGCAGTTCTTC. This encodes CASSRKWGGQGSYNEQFF.

CDR3 sequence: CATTTSRGQAFF. The CDR3 DNA reads as TGTGCCACCACTACCTCGAGGGGGCAAGCTTTCTTT. This chain uses TRBV24-1 with TRBJ1-1; 7 bases map to TRBD1. The germline gives CDR1 KGHDR, CDR2 SFDVKD. J lost 9 bases, V lost 8 bases, and 8 bases had no gene match. CDR3 size: 12 residues.

This clone was detected once. The chain carries TRBV15 and TRBJ2-2; 7 bases map to TRBD2. V was clipped by 5 bases and J by 10 bases; unmatched bases: 13. The CDR3 runs 15 residues. Germline CDR1 LNHNV, CDR2 YYDKDF (reference sequence). CDR3 residues: CATSSGEGRVEELFF. CDR3 DNA: TGTGCCACCAGCTCCGGGGAGGGCCGGGTCGAGGAGCTGTTTTTT.

This clone was recorded only once. This sequence joins TRBV2 and TRBJ2-3; no clear D. The CDR3 sequence is 14 residues long. The V gene lost 3 bases and the J gene lost 1 base, with 8 bases spanning the gap. Per the germline V gene, CDR1 is SNHLY and CDR2 is FYNNEI. The CDR3 is CASSDGSGTDTQYF. CDR3 in DNA: TGTGCCAGCAGTGACGGCAGCGGCACAGATACGCAGTATTTT.

The chain uses TRBV7-9 and TRBJ1-1; a possible D gene is TRBD1 (5 bases). Trimming shortened V by 2 bases and J by 1 base, and 8 bases separated the two germline ends. The CDR3 runs to 14 residues. The germline gives CDR1 SEHNR, CDR2 FQNEAQ (reference sequence). The CDR3 DNA is TGTGCCAGCAGCTTAACCGGGGGGAACACTGAAGCTTTCTTT. It encodes CASSLTGGNTEAFF.

J is TRBJ1-5 and V is TRBV6-1; TRBD1 matches 7 bases. CDR1 MNHNS and CDR2 SASEGT come from the germline V gene. V trimming: 2 bases; J trimming: 6 bases; junction bases outside the gene matches: 7. The CDR3 covers 15 residues. The DNA of the CDR3 is TGTGCCAGCAGTGAACCGCGACAGGGCTTTCAGCCCCAGCATTTT. It is translated as CASSEPRQGFQPQHF.

The V call is TRBV15, the J call TRBJ2-1, with D possibly being TRBD2 (5 bases). CDR1 is LNHNV and CDR2 is YYDKDF in the germline V gene (reference sequence). V was pared by 1 base and J by 4 bases, with 14 bases between. The CDR3 has 16 residues. The CDR3 is CATSRAPGRVYNEQFF. DNA of the CDR3: TGTGCCACCAGCAGAGCCCCCGGGCGGGTATACAATGAGCAGTTCTTC.

The rearrangement joins TRBV19 to TRBJ1-2; TRBD1 might be the D (5 bases). Germline V gene sequence: CDR1 LNHDA, CDR2 SQIVND (reference sequence). The CDR3 length is 10 residues. With 8 bases removed from V and 6 bases from J, the gap between germline ends came to 7 bases. CDR3 DNA sequence: TGTGCCAGTGCAGGGAATGGCTACACCTTC. It encodes CASAGNGYTF.

The J gene is TRBJ2-7, the V gene TRBV5-1; no clear D gene. The CDR3 is made up of 14 amino acids. Trimming took 0 bases from V and 3 from J, leaving 10 bases between them. The germline V gene has CDR1 SGHRS and CDR2 YFSETQ. CDR3 DNA sequence: TGCGCCAGCAGCTTGGGCAGCAATGGCTACGAGCAGTACTTC. This gives the protein CASSLGSNGYEQYF.

V is TRBV9 and J is TRBJ2-1, with 8 positions matching TRBD1. Trimming cost V 3 bases and J 0 bases; bases outside gene matches: 5. Germline CDR1 SGDLS, CDR2 YYNGEE. CDR3 length: 16 residues. In DNA, the CDR3 is TGTGCCAGCAGCGCCTTGGGACAGGCCTCCTACAATGAGCAGTTCTTC. Protein: CASSALGQASYNEQFF. Full variable domain (remainder filled in from reference TRBV9 and TRBJ2-1): DSGVTQTPKHLITATGQRVTLRCSPRSGDLSVYWYQQSLDQGLQFLIQYYNGEERAKGNILERFSAQQFPDLHSELNLSSLELGDSALYFCASSALGQASYNEQFFGPGTRLTVL.

The CDR3 loop reads CASSRRAARGNEQFF. The CDR3 DNA sequence: TGTGCCAGTAGTCGGAGGGCGGCTCGAGGTAATGAGCAGTTCTTC. The chain links TRBV19 to TRBJ2-1; D perhaps matches TRBD2 (6 bases). Germline V lookup: CDR1 LNHDA, CDR2 SQIVND (reference sequence). Trimming cost V 5 bases and J 7 bases, with 18 bases left between them. The CDR3 extends over 15 amino acids.

The J gene is TRBJ2-1, the V gene TRBV18, with 12 bases aligning to TRBD2. CDR3 length: 17 residues. With 0 bases clipped from V and 2 bases from J, the junction kept 2 bases outside the gene matches. Germline V gene sequence: CDR1 KGHSH, CDR2 LQKENI. CDR3 DNA: TGTGCCAGCTCACCACCGACTAGCGGGAGTCCCTACAATGAGCAGTTCTTC. Protein: CASSPPTSGSPYNEQFF.

The CDR3 DNA sequence: TGTGCCAGCAGCCAAAAGGGGCAGGGGGGCAAAGCTTTCTTT. Amino acids: CASSQKGQGGKAFF. The chain recombines TRBV14 with TRBJ1-1; 7 nucleotides match TRBD1. The CDR3 length is 14 residues. Germline CDR1 SGHDN, CDR2 FVKESK. V dropped 2 bases and J dropped 9; count of bases not matched to a gene: 9.

V usage is TRBV6-1 and J usage is TRBJ1-1; D uncertain. This CDR3 region has 15 residues. Germline lookup yields CDR1 MNHNS and CDR2 SASEGT. Deletions cut 1 base from V and 5 bases from J, with 14 bases between. The CDR3 region has the DNA TGTGCCAGCAGTGAAGTGCGGACGGTTGGGACTGAAGCTTTCTTT. This sequence encodes CASSEVRTVGTEAFF.